These T cell receptor beta chains were read from a single sample in a study of blood T cell repertoires in COVID-19. The repertoire was sequenced with immunoSEQ multiplex PCR; TCRdb's copy has only in-frame clones and lacks some. The table lists approximately 60,000 clones, about 80% of them singletons, with less than 25% in the top ten. Material for sequencing was peripheral blood. The receptors shown here come from a woman aged 55-75 years with acute or convalescent COVID-19. CDR3s include the opening cysteine and the closing phenylalanine or tryptophan. D genes are given only for firm matches. Clone sizes are given selectively: once, few, many, or a class where the clone is expanded.

abundance,j_gene,v_gene,d_gene,CDR3aa,CDR3nt
.,TRBJ2-3,TRBV14,.,CASSQGSTSRTDTQYF,TGTGCCAGCAGCCAAGGGAGTACTAGTCGCACAGATACGCAGTATTTT
once,TRBJ1-5,TRBV7-8,.,CASSLEFGSNQPQHF,TGTGCCAGCAGCTTAGAATTCGGTAGCAATCAGCCCCAGCATTTT
.,TRBJ1-3,TRBV3-1/TRBV3-2,.,CASSHVRGGNTIYF,TGTGCCAGCAGCCACGTCAGGGGTGGAAACACCATATATTTT
many,TRBJ2-1,TRBV19,.,CACKRGSSYNEQFF,TGTGCCTGCAAAAGGGGGAGCTCCTACAATGAGCAGTTCTTC
.,TRBJ2-7,TRBV6-5,TRBD2,CATDWEGTYEQYF,TGTGCCACCGACTGGGAGGGAACCTACGAGCAGTACTTC
.,TRBJ1-4,TRBV28,.,CASSSPPDTLNEKLFF,TGTGCCAGCAGTTCACCACCGGACACCCTTAATGAAAAACTGTTTTTT
.,TRBJ2-2,TRBV5-1,TRBD2,CASSLGTSGDGELFF,TGCGCCAGCAGCTTGGGGACTAGCGGGGACGGGGAGCTGTTTTTT
few,TRBJ2-6,TRBV18,.,CASSPPSFGGANVLTF,TGTGCCAGCTCACCACCCAGTTTTGGTGGGGCCAACGTCCTGACTTTC
.,TRBJ2-3,TRBV7-9,TRBD2,CASSLGDEFFSGVTQYF,TGTGCCAGCAGCTTAGGCGATGAGTTTTTTAGCGGGGTTACGCAGTATTTT
.,TRBJ1-2,TRBV2,.,CASSSFTEGYTF,TGTGCCAGCAGTAGTTTTACGGAGGGCTACACCTTC
.,TRBJ1-3,TRBV11-2,TRBD1,CASSLGTGGNTIYF,TGTGCCAGCAGCTTAGGGACAGGTGGAAACACCATATATTTT